This T cell receptor (beta chain) was captured by sequencing in a study of blood T cell repertoires in COVID-19. Patients from Seattle were sampled longitudinally, starting during active infection. Using immunoSEQ multiplex PCR, the repertoire was profiled, and TCRdb retains in-frame clones only, with some absent. The sample lists around 260,000 clones, about 86% seen once, with approximately 15% in the top ten. The CDR3 has 15 amino acids. Between the trimmed V and J ends, which lost 6 bases and 10 bases, there was a span of 21 bases. Germline lookup yields CDR1 MNHEY and CDR2 SMNVEV (reference sequence).

Sequencing input: peripheral blood. The receptor comes from a person aged 65-85 years with COVID-19, enrolled during active disease. The gene calls are TRBV27 and TRBJ1-4; weak D call: TRBD1 (6 bases). CDR3 sequence reads: CASRPSAGGGGKLFF. The CDR3 DNA is TGTGCCAGCAGGCCCAGCGCGGGGGGCGGTGGAAAACTGTTTTTT. Based on the CDR3 plus reference TRBV27 and TRBJ1-4, the full variable domain is EAQVTQNPRYLITVTGKKLTVTCSQNMNHEYMSWYRQDPGLGLRQIYYSMNVEVTDKGDVPEGYKVSRKEKRNFPLILESPSPNQTSLYFCASRPSAGGGGKLFFGSGTQLSVL.